One and the same sample provided the 30 T cell receptor beta chains below, sequenced in a study of T cell responses to AZD1222 COVID-19 vaccine. Profiled with immunoSEQ multiplex PCR; TCRdb holds only in-frame clones, not every one. The sample includes under 200,000 clones, 85% to 95% of them seen just once. This sample comprised peripheral blood, obtained on day 0 of AZD1222 vaccination. The source is an adult in good health.

The chain couples TRBV5-1 to TRBJ2-2; 8 bases map to TRBD2. Germline CDR1 reads SGHRS; CDR2 reads YFSETQ. CDR3 size: 15 residues. Unmatched junction bases numbered 10, after V lost 7 bases and J lost 5 bases. DNA of the CDR3: TGCGCCAGCGCGACTAGCGCCCTTGCGACCGGGGAGCTGTTTTTT. Amino acid sequence: CASATSALATGELFF.

The V and J genes are TRBV7-8 and TRBJ2-7; 7 nucleotides match TRBD1. V shed 5 bases, J shed 0 bases, and the junction held 7 bases outside the gene matches. The CDR3 loop spans 15 amino acids. Per the germline V gene, CDR1 is SGHVS and CDR2 is FQNEAQ. Here the CDR3 DNA reads TGTGCCAGCAGCCTTCGACAGGGCCCCTCCTACGAGCAGTACTTC. Protein sequence: CASSLRQGPSYEQYF. The variable domain in full, with the rest retrieved from reference TRBV7-8 and TRBJ2-7, is GAGVSQSPRYKVAKRGQDVALRCDPISGHVSLFWYQQALGQGPEFLTYFQNEAQLDKSGLPSDRFFAERPEGSVSTLKIQRTQQEDSAVYLCASSLRQGPSYEQYFGPGTRLTVT.

V is TRBV6-5 and J is TRBJ2-7, with 10 bases lining up with TRBD1. This CDR3 has 15 residues. The junction had 7 bases not matched to a gene; V was cut back by 6 bases and J by 2 bases. Germline CDR1 and CDR2: MNHEY and SVGAGI. This CDR3 reads CASSQDRGFTYEQYF. CDR3 sequence (DNA): TGTGCCAGCAGCCAGGACAGGGGGTTCACCTACGAGCAGTACTTC.

This chain connects TRBV5-8 to TRBJ1-5, with unresolved D. V shed 7 bases and J shed 6 bases, with 14 bases lying between them. The CDR3 sequence is 13 residues long. Germline CDR1 reads SGHTS; CDR2 reads YDEGEE. CDR3 bases: TGTGCCAGCGTTGCGCTGTGGGGTCAGCCCCAGCATTTT. Its protein is CASVALWGQPQHF.

CDR3 DNA: TGTGCCAGCAGTATCGACAGCTACGAGCAGTACTTC. Amino acids: CASSIDSYEQYF. The chain recombines TRBV25-1 with TRBJ2-7; possibly TRBD1 for D (5 bases). CDR1 and CDR2 from the germline V gene are MGHDK and SYGVNS. The V gene lost 5 bases and the J gene lost 3 bases, with 8 bases spanning the gap. The CDR3 contains 12 residues.

This chain uses TRBV7-9 with TRBJ1-3, with 8 bases matching TRBD1. The junction had 7 bases not matched to a gene; V was cut back by 5 bases and J by 1 base. The length of the CDR3 is 16 residues. Germline CDR1 reads SEHNR; CDR2 reads FQNEAQ (reference sequence). The CDR3 DNA sequence: TGTGCCAGCAGCCCAAGGACAGGGAGGTCTGGAAACACCATATATTTT. This gives the protein CASSPRTGRSGNTIYF.

J is TRBJ2-7 and V is TRBV30; TRBD2 might be the D (6 bases). V dropped 4 bases and J dropped 4 bases, with 8 bases sitting between them. CDR1 and CDR2 (germline): GTSNPN, SVGIG (reference sequence). CDR3 size: 11 residues. CDR3 region: CAWTEGYEQYF. The CDR3 DNA is TGTGCCTGGACGGAGGGGTACGAGCAGTACTTC. Full variable domain (missing parts from reference TRBV30 and TRBJ2-7): SQTIHQWPATLVQPVGSPLSLECTVEGTSNPNLYWYRQAAGRGLQLLFYSVGIGQISSEVPQNLSASRPQDRQFILSSKKLLLSDSGFYLCAWTEGYEQYFGPGTRLTVT.

This sequence joins TRBV7-2 and TRBJ2-1; 9 bases are a match to TRBD2. Trimming removed 2 bases from V and 5 bases from J; junction bases left unmatched: 16. Germline V gene data show CDR1 as SGHTA and CDR2 as FQGNSA. This CDR3 comprises 19 residues. CDR3 amino acids: CASSLFTGLARGGHNEQFF. The CDR3 nucleotides are TGTGCCAGCAGCTTATTCACCGGACTAGCGAGGGGGGGGCACAATGAGCAGTTCTTC.

This sequence joins TRBV2 and TRBJ2-7, with TRBD1 matching over 9 bases. J lost 1 base, V lost 5 bases, and 6 bases had no gene match. Germline CDR1 is SNHLY and CDR2 is FYNNEI. The CDR3 has 15 residues. The CDR3 region is CASSRRTGDSYEQYF. Written as DNA, the CDR3 is TGTGCCAGCAGTAGGAGGACAGGGGATTCCTACGAGCAGTACTTC.

The V and J genes are TRBV14 and TRBJ2-1; D gene ambiguous. This CDR3 region has 18 residues. Trimming shortened V by 1 base and J by 5 bases, and 21 bases separated the two germline ends. From germline, CDR1 is SGHDN and CDR2 FVKESK. CDR3 sequence: CASSQGVLSQVRHNEQFF. The CDR3 DNA is TGTGCCAGCAGCCAAGGGGTCCTCTCGCAGGTACGGCACAATGAGCAGTTCTTC.

The rearrangement uses TRBV7-9 and TRBJ2-1; D is uncertain. This CDR3 has 12 amino acids. Germline CDR1 and CDR2: SEHNR and FQNEAQ (reference sequence). V was trimmed by 2 bases and J by 9 bases, leaving 8 bases between them. DNA for the CDR3: TGTGCCAGCAGCTTATATCCGGCTGAGCAGTTCTTC. It codes for CASSLYPAEQFF.

The chain couples TRBV5-1 to TRBJ2-5; D is uncertain. The V end was cut by 2 bases, the J end by 2 bases, with 13 bases between. The CDR3 extends over 15 amino acids. CDR1 and CDR2 from the germline V gene are SGHRS and YFSETQ. In nucleotides, the CDR3 is TGCGCCAGCAGCTTACCCGCGTTGGTACAAGAGACCCAGTACTTC. The encoded protein is CASSLPALVQETQYF.

In nucleotides, the CDR3 is TGTGCCAGCAGGGCTAGCAATCAGCCCCAGCATTTT. Protein: CASRASNQPQHF. The V and J genes are TRBV27 and TRBJ1-5; D is ambiguous. V lost 6 bases to trimming and J lost 0 bases, with 3 bases between them. The CDR3 spans 12 residues. Per the germline V gene, CDR1 is MNHEY and CDR2 is SMNVEV (reference sequence).

The chain carries TRBV6-2 or TRBV6-3 and TRBJ1-5; D is possibly TRBD1 (6 bases). V was trimmed by 2 bases and J by 2 bases, leaving 13 bases between them. Germline V gene lookup returns CDR1 MNHEY and CDR2 SVGEGT. This CDR3 has 16 residues. The DNA for the CDR3 is TGTGCCAGCAGTTACCGGGGCAGGGGACGCAATCAGCCCCAGCATTTT. Residues: CASSYRGRGRNQPQHF.

CDR3 coding DNA: TGTGCCAGCAGCGTAGAGGCGGTTACCTACGAGCAGTACTTC. Translated, it gives CASSVEAVTYEQYF. This chain uses TRBV9 with TRBJ2-7; no clear D. The CDR3 sequence is 14 residues long. V was shortened by 0 bases and J by 2 bases, with 9 bases between the two germline ends. Germline loops: CDR1 SGDLS, CDR2 YYNGEE.

This chain links TRBV6-6 with TRBJ2-7, with a weak D call TRBD2 (6 bases). V was trimmed by 0 bases and J by 5 bases, leaving 11 bases between them. Germline CDR1 is MNHNY and CDR2 is SVGAGI (reference sequence). CDR3 length equals 14 residues. The CDR3 nucleotides read TGTGCCAGCAGTTACTCGAAATCGGGGGACGAGCAGTACTTC. Its protein product is CASSYSKSGDEQYF.

J is TRBJ2-7 and V is TRBV18; 11 bases are shared with TRBD1. This CDR3 contains 18 residues. Unmatched junction bases numbered 8, after V lost 0 bases and J lost 1 base. Germline CDR1 is KGHSH and CDR2 is LQKENI. Written as DNA, the CDR3 is TGTGCCAGCTCACCACCTATCATGGGGACAGGGGGATCCTACGAGCAGTACTTC. This gives the protein CASSPPIMGTGGSYEQYF.

The V gene is TRBV12-3 or TRBV12-4, the J gene TRBJ1-2, with D uncertain. This CDR3 contains 12 residues. The V and J ends lost 6 bases and 3 bases respectively, with 8 bases between them. The CDR3 nucleotides read TGTGCCAGCAGCATGGACGACTATGGCTACACCTTC. Its translation: CASSMDDYGYTF.

This chain joins TRBV4-1 and TRBJ1-2; 12 positions agree with TRBD1. The CDR3 has 17 amino acids. Germline-derived CDR1 and CDR2 are MGHRA and YSYEKL. J was trimmed by 7 bases and V by 2 bases; bases with no gene match: 11. The CDR3 sequence is CASSQQSPGQGAGGYTF. The DNA for the CDR3 is TGCGCCAGCAGCCAACAATCTCCGGGACAGGGGGCTGGTGGCTACACCTTC.

The DNA of the CDR3 is TGTGCCAGCAGCTTATTCGCGGGAGGCCGAGGCACTGAAGCTTTCTTT. Translation: CASSLFAGGRGTEAFF. V and J are TRBV11-2 and TRBJ1-1, with unresolved D. Trimming took 2 bases from V and 4 from J, leaving 17 bases between them. The V gene's germline CDR1 is SGHAT and CDR2 FQNNGV. The CDR3 runs 16 residues.

The CDR3 DNA reads TGCGCCAGCAGCTTGGATAAGGGGGGCTCCTACAATGAGCAGTTCTTC. Residues: CASSLDKGGSYNEQFF. The rearrangement links TRBV5-1 to TRBJ2-1; possibly TRBD1 or TRBD2 for D (6 bases each). The CDR3 consists of 16 residues. Trimming cost V 0 bases and J 0 bases, with 10 bases left between them. Per germline, CDR1 SGHRS and CDR2 YFSETQ.

This clone was picked up one time. The chain employs TRBV28 and TRBJ1-2, with 7 bases lining up with TRBD1. Germline CDR1 and CDR2: MDHEN and SYDVKM. The CDR3 consists of 13 residues. Trimming took 5 bases from V and 4 from J; bases not matched to a gene: 4. CDR3 residues: CASSPDRAYGYTF. DNA for the CDR3: TGTGCCAGCAGTCCTGACAGGGCCTATGGCTACACCTTC.

This chain connects TRBV6-5 to TRBJ2-7; D possibly corresponds to TRBD1 (5 bases). The length of the CDR3 is 15 residues. Germline V gene sequence: CDR1 MNHEY, CDR2 SVGAGI. V shed 8 bases and J shed 0 bases, with 17 bases lying between them. Here the CDR3 DNA reads TGTGCCAGCTCTTTTGGGGCCTTCCTCTCCTACGAGCAGTACTTC. Encoded protein: CASSFGAFLSYEQYF.

This chain connects TRBV29-1 to TRBJ1-2; the D is unclear. V lost 7 bases, J lost 8 bases, and 14 bases lay in between. CDR3 length equals 11 residues. From germline, CDR1 is SQVTM and CDR2 ANQGSEA. This chain's CDR3 is CSAKRGSGYTF. DNA for the CDR3: TGCAGCGCAAAGCGGGGATCCGGCTACACCTTC. The full variable domain, in which reference TRBV29-1 and TRBJ1-2 provide the parts outside the CDR3, is SAVISQKPSRDICQRGTSLTIQCQVDSQVTMMFWYRQQPGQSLTLIATANQGSEATYESGFVIDKFPISRPNLTFSTLTVSNMSPEDSSIYLCSAKRGSGYTFGSGTRLTVV.

The chain combines TRBV24-1 with TRBJ2-5, with D unclear. This CDR3 is built from 16 residues. V lost 3 bases and J 0 bases, leaving 13 bases between the germline ends. Germline CDR1 reads KGHDR; CDR2 reads SFDVKD. CDR3 DNA: TGTGCCACCAGTGATGCGCGCTGGCCGTACCAAGAGACCCAGTACTTC. Protein sequence: CATSDARWPYQETQYF.

The rearrangement links TRBV9 to TRBJ2-2; D is uncertain. The CDR3 is 12 residues long. The germline V gene encodes CDR1 SGDLS and CDR2 YYNGEE. V lost 1 base and J lost 2, with 0 bases in between. The CDR3 DNA reads TGTGCCAGCAGCGTAAACACCGGGGAGCTGTTTTTT. Residues: CASSVNTGELFF.

V gene TRBV11-2 combines with J gene TRBJ1-2; no firm D call. Germline V gives CDR1 SGHAT, CDR2 FQNNGV. Trimming left V 2 bases short and J 0 bases short, with 7 bases between. This CDR3 spans 14 amino acids. The CDR3 DNA sequence: TGTGCCAGCAGCTTATTTCCAGCTAACTATGGCTACACCTTC. This gives the protein CASSLFPANYGYTF.

This chain connects TRBV11-2 to TRBJ1-2; D might be TRBD1 (6 bases). Germline V gene data show CDR1 as SGHAT and CDR2 as FQNNGV. Deletions cut 4 bases from V and 4 bases from J, with 19 bases between. This CDR3 is 16 amino acids long. The CDR3 protein is CASSSMRQARIYGYTF. CDR3 sequence (DNA): TGTGCCAGCAGCTCCATGCGACAGGCAAGGATCTATGGCTACACCTTC.

The V call is TRBV7-2, the J call TRBJ1-1; D is uncertain. V dropped 7 bases and J dropped 5 bases, with 17 bases sitting between them. CDR1 and CDR2 from the germline V gene are SGHTA and FQGNSA. The CDR3 consists of 14 residues. The CDR3: CASTLRPSRTEAFF. Written as DNA, the CDR3 is TGTGCCAGCACCCTTAGGCCGTCGCGAACTGAAGCTTTCTTT.

The genes are TRBV2 and TRBJ1-6; TRBD1 might be the D (5 bases). The germline gives CDR1 SNHLY, CDR2 FYNNEI. The CDR3 has 14 amino acids. Trimming removed 8 bases from V and 4 bases from J, with 12 bases in between. The CDR3 loop reads CASGGVLYNSPLHF. The CDR3 DNA sequence: TGTGCCAGCGGGGGAGTCTTGTATAATTCACCCCTCCACTTT. Complete variable domain (other parts from reference TRBV2 and TRBJ1-6): EPEVTQTPSHQVTQMGQEVILRCVPISNHLYFYWYRQILGQKVEFLVSFYNNEISEKSEIFDDQFSVERPDGSNFTLKIRSTKLEDSAMYFCASGGVLYNSPLHFGNGTRLTVT.